A selection of T cell receptor beta chains follows, all from one sample in a study of blood T cell repertoires in COVID-19. The repertoire was sequenced with immunoSEQ multiplex PCR; TCRdb's copy has only in-frame clones and lacks some. The sample includes a few hundred thousand clones, 82% seen only once; the top ten take 3% to 4%. Sequencing was done on a sample of PBMCs or T cells enriched from blood (not recorded which). Every receptor here comes from a woman aged 55-69 years who had recovered from COVID-19. Each CDR3 is given with its conserved first and last residue. D genes are given only for firm matches. Where a row states a size, it is once, few, many or the class of an expanded clone; other rows omit it.

CDR3 length: 17; V gene: TRBV5-5; clone size: .; D gene: TRBD1; J gene: TRBJ1-1; CDR3 protein: CASSPYGLQGAKTEAFF; CDR3 DNA: TGTGCCAGCAGCCCATATGGGTTACAGGGGGCTAAGACTGAAGCTTTCTTT
CDR3 length: 16; V gene: TRBV27; clone size: .; D gene: TRBD1; J gene: TRBJ1-2; CDR3 protein: CASSLRQGTTNYGYTF; CDR3 DNA: TGTGCCAGCAGTTTAAGACAGGGGACAACTAACTATGGCTACACCTTC
CDR3 length: 15; V gene: TRBV5-1; clone size: .; D gene: TRBD1; J gene: TRBJ2-1; CDR3 protein: CASSFGTGVRDEQFF; CDR3 DNA: TGCGCCAGCAGCTTTGGGACAGGGGTCCGAGATGAGCAGTTCTTC
CDR3 length: 14; V gene: TRBV9; clone size: .; D gene: .; J gene: TRBJ2-7; CDR3 protein: CASSVAGISYEQYF; CDR3 DNA: TGTGCCAGCAGCGTAGCAGGGATCTCCTACGAGCAGTACTTC
CDR3 length: 14; V gene: TRBV10-1; clone size: .; D gene: TRBD1; J gene: TRBJ1-2; CDR3 protein: CASSGDRQGYGYTF; CDR3 DNA: TGCGCCAGCAGTGGAGACCGACAGGGCTATGGCTACACCTTC
CDR3 length: 13; V gene: TRBV19; clone size: .; D gene: .; J gene: TRBJ2-1; CDR3 protein: CASSTPLRNEQFF; CDR3 DNA: TGTGCCAGTAGTACCCCCCTGAGGAATGAGCAGTTCTTC
CDR3 length: 15; V gene: TRBV5-4; clone size: .; D gene: TRBD1; J gene: TRBJ2-5; CDR3 protein: CASSVSGTGAETQYF; CDR3 DNA: TGTGCCAGCAGCGTTTCGGGGACAGGGGCAGAGACCCAGTACTTC
CDR3 length: 16; V gene: TRBV2; clone size: .; D gene: .; J gene: TRBJ2-2; CDR3 protein: CATLQGVGGNTGELFF; CDR3 DNA: TGTGCCACCCTCCAAGGGGTGGGGGGGAACACCGGGGAGCTGTTTTTT
CDR3 length: 14; V gene: TRBV5-1; clone size: .; D gene: TRBD2; J gene: TRBJ2-2; CDR3 protein: CASSRRGDTGELFF; CDR3 DNA: TGCGCCAGCAGCCGGCGGGGGGACACCGGGGAGCTGTTTTTT
CDR3 length: 14; V gene: TRBV18; clone size: .; D gene: .; J gene: TRBJ1-2; CDR3 protein: CASSPPALAYGYTF; CDR3 DNA: TGTGCCAGCTCACCACCGGCCCTTGCCTATGGCTACACCTTC
CDR3 length: 14; V gene: TRBV6-5; clone size: .; D gene: .; J gene: TRBJ1-2; CDR3 protein: CASSYGGALYGYTF; CDR3 DNA: TGTGCCAGCAGTTACGGGGGGGCCCTCTATGGCTACACCTTC
CDR3 length: 14; V gene: TRBV10-3; clone size: .; D gene: .; J gene: TRBJ1-4; CDR3 protein: CAISDDRANEKLFF; CDR3 DNA: TGTGCCATCAGTGACGACAGAGCTAATGAAAAACTGTTTTTT
CDR3 length: 14; V gene: TRBV6-2/TRBV6-3; clone size: .; D gene: TRBD2; J gene: TRBJ2-7; CDR3 protein: CASSYSGGADEQYF; CDR3 DNA: TGTGCCAGCAGTTACAGCGGGGGGGCGGACGAGCAGTACTTC
CDR3 length: 17; V gene: TRBV18; clone size: .; D gene: TRBD1; J gene: TRBJ2-3; CDR3 protein: CASSPKRQGPSTDTQYF; CDR3 DNA: TGTGCCAGCTCACCGAAAAGACAGGGTCCTAGCACAGATACGCAGTATTTT
CDR3 length: 14; V gene: TRBV9; clone size: .; D gene: .; J gene: TRBJ1-2; CDR3 protein: CASSVGGVGYGYTF; CDR3 DNA: TGTGCCAGCAGCGTAGGAGGAGTGGGCTATGGCTACACCTTC
CDR3 length: 17; V gene: TRBV7-2; clone size: once; D gene: .; J gene: TRBJ1-2; CDR3 protein: CASSPRLGRANFRGYTF; CDR3 DNA: TGTGCCAGCAGCCCCAGATTAGGCAGGGCTAATTTTCGTGGCTACACCTTC
CDR3 length: 14; V gene: TRBV5-4; clone size: .; D gene: TRBD2; J gene: TRBJ2-3; CDR3 protein: CASRPSGNTDTQYF; CDR3 DNA: TGTGCCAGCAGGCCTAGCGGGAACACAGATACGCAGTATTTT
CDR3 length: 15; V gene: TRBV18; clone size: .; D gene: TRBD1; J gene: TRBJ1-6; CDR3 protein: CASSPGQGTRSPLHF; CDR3 DNA: TGTGCCAGCTCACCTGGACAGGGGACAAGATCACCCCTCCACTTT
CDR3 length: 12; V gene: TRBV5-1; clone size: .; D gene: .; J gene: TRBJ1-2; CDR3 protein: CASSWGRGGYTF; CDR3 DNA: TGCGCCAGCAGCTGGGGGCGAGGTGGCTACACCTTC
CDR3 length: 13; V gene: TRBV2; clone size: .; D gene: .; J gene: TRBJ2-5; CDR3 protein: CASSESGTGTQYF; CDR3 DNA: TGTGCCAGCAGTGAATCCGGGACTGGGACCCAGTACTTC
CDR3 length: 13; V gene: TRBV12-3/TRBV12-4; clone size: .; D gene: .; J gene: TRBJ2-5; CDR3 protein: CASSSTRRETQYF; CDR3 DNA: TGTGCCAGCAGTTCGACTAGGAGGGAGACCCAGTACTTC